This TCR beta chain was identified during a study of vaccination and CD4 T cells after COVID-19. Across the whole study: Control cultures were supplied with a CEFX pool, an HIV-1 Nef pool, or no peptide at all.

The treatment: roughly ten-day PBMC culture with coronavirus spike peptide pools or control peptides (ViraFEST assay). Researchers grew the cells for approximately 9 days and then pulled out CD4+ T cells by negative selection. The CDR3 has 13 residues. Germline CDR1 MDHEN, CDR2 SYDVKM. Trimming cost V 6 bases and J 3 bases; bases outside gene matches: 4. Findings and caveats of the study: Only relatively few convalescent patients were studied, and early post-infection timepoints were not analyzed.

A note on this clonotype: Its antigen is unknown.

Sequence data for DNA of cultured CD4+ T cells were generated by the Oncomine TCR Beta short-read assay. TCRdb used MiXCR to reprocess the PCR reads, holding one entry per CDR3 protein. The sample lists about 10,000 distinct CDR3 sequences; roughly 25% were seen once. The material was CD4+ T cells from blood, cultured in vitro, obtained before SARS-CoV-2 vaccination. J is TRBJ1-2 and V is TRBV28; TRBD1 matches 7 bases. This sequence was found in a human donor who received a COVID-19 vaccine. The CDR3 loop is CASRLTGDYGYTF. CDR3 DNA: TGTGCCAGCAGACTTACAGGGGACTATGGCTACACCTTC.